This T cell receptor beta chain is drawn from a study of T cells in women clearing cervical HPV infection. Genomic DNA, averaging about 1,200 ng per sample, yielded TCR beta CDR3 via immunoSEQ. Produced via immunoSEQ multiplex PCR; TCRdb's table is partial and in-frame only. The table for this sample gives under 45,000 clones. The CDR3 runs 12 residues. The germline V gene has CDR1 SGHTA and CDR2 FQGNSA. V gave up 5 bases and J gave up 9 bases; unmatched junction bases: 3. About this clone itself: The observed sequence ends 3 residues before the CDR3 terminus, with the missing tail filled in from the germline J gene.

This chain connects TRBV7-2 to TRBJ2-2; 7 positions match TRBD1. Sequences were obtained from blood buffy coat. This TCR came from a woman aged 18-69 years with a cervical HPV16 infection that either progressed to CIN3+ or cleared (not recorded which). The CDR3 here is CASSTQGRELFF. Incomplete CDR3 DNA: TGTGCCAGCAGCACACAGGGGAGGGAG.